This T cell receptor beta chain was identified during a study of monozygotic twins with inflammatory bowel disease. After re-calling the 5' RACE reads, TCRdb lists one entry per CDR3 protein, DNA absent. Recorded for this sample: 400,000 to 500,000 distinct CDR3 sequences. CDR3 length: 14 amino acids. Germline V CDR1 and CDR2: SGHKS, YYEKEE (reference sequence). Blood (just over 2.4 ml) was collected from every donor individually. Sequencing was done on a sample of blood. This chain joins TRBV5-5 and TRBJ2-2; TCRdb's D call, TRBD1, is unchecked because there is no DNA. The sequence came from a human donor with ulcerative colitis or Crohn's disease, or a healthy co-twin of an affected twin (not recorded which). This CDR3 reads CASSLGPGVGELFF.